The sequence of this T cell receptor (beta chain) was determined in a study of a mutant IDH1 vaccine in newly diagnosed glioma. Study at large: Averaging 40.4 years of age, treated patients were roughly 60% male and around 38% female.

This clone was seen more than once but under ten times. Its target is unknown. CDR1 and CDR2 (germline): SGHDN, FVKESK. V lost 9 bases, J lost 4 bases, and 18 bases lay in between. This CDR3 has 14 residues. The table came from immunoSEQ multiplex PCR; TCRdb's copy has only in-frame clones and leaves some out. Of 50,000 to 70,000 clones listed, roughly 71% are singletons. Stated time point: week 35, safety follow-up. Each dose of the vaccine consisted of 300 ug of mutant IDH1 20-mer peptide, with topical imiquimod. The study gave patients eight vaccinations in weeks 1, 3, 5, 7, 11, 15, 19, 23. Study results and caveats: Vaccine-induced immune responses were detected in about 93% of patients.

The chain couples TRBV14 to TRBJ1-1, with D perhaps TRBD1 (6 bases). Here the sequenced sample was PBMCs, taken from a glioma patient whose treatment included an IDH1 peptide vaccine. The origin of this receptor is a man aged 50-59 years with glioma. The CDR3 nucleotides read TGTGCCAGTAGGAATACAGGGAGAGTCACTGAAGCTTTCTTT. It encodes CASRNTGRVTEAFF.